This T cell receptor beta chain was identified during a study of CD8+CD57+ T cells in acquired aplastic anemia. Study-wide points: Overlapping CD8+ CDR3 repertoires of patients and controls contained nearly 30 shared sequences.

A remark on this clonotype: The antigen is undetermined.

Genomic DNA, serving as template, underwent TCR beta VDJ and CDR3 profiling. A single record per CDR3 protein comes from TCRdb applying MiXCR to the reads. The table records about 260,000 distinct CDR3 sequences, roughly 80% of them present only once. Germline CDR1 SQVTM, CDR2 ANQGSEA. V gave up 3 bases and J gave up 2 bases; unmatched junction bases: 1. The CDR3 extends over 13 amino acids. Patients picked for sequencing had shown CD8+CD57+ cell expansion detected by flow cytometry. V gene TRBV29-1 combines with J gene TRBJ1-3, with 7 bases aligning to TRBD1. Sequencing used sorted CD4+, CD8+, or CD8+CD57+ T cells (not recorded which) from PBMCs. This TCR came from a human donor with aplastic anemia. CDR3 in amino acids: CSVDTGAGNTIYF. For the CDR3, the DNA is TGCAGCGTTGACACAGGGGCTGGAAACACCATATATTTT.